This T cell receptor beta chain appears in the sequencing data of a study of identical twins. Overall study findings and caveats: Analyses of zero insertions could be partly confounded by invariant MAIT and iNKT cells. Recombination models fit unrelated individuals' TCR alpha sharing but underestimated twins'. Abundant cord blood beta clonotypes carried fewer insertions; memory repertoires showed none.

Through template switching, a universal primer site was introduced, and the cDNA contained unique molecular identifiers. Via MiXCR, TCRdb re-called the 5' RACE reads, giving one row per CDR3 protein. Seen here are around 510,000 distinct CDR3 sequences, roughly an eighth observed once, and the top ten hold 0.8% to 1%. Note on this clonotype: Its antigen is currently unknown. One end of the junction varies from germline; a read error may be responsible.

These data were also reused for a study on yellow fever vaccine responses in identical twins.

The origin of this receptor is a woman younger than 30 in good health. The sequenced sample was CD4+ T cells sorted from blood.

The CDR3 DNA follows: TGTGCTAGCAGTCTCAGCCTAATAGGTATCAATGAGCAGTTCTTC. This gives the protein CASSLSLIGINEQFF. The rearrangement links TRBV7-7 to TRBJ2-1; no firm D call. Looked up from germline, CDR1 is SSHAT and CDR2 is FNYEAQ (reference sequence). The CDR3 spans 15 residues.